What follows are 8 T cell receptor beta chains derived from one specimen sequenced in a study of regulatory T cells in long-lasting Graves disease. As for time point: newly diagnosed GD, antithyroid drugs for less than 3 months. Generation of the TCR library employed RNA extracted from PBMCs. The authors built TCR beta libraries using iRepertoire HTBI primers and Arm-PCR of CDR3 regions. TCRdb redid the calling of the multiplex PCR reads with MiXCR, one entry per CDR3 protein. The profile shows 600,000 to 650,000 distinct CDR3 sequences, 16% of them singletons. These data are also associated with another study on T cells in Graves' hyperthyroidism and ophthalmopathy.

The sample here was peripheral blood mononuclear cells (PBMCs), taken at new diagnosis, from a patient treated with antithyroid drugs. The receptor source for this set is a woman aged 25 to 39 with Graves disease.

At least ten counts were recorded for this clonotype. The chain joins TRBV28 to TRBJ2-1; D unresolved. CDR1 MDHEN and CDR2 SYDVKM come from the germline V gene. The CDR3 is made up of 13 amino acids. Trimming pared 5 bases from V and 4 bases from J, leaving 9 bases between. The CDR3 region has the DNA TGTGCCAGCAGTCCGGTAGTTTACAATGAGCAGTTCTTC. It encodes CASSPVVYNEQFF.

This clonotype was counted at least ten times. This sequence joins TRBV15 and TRBJ2-5, with D unresolved. CDR1 LNHNV and CDR2 YYDKDF come from the germline V gene (reference sequence). V shed 4 bases and J shed 5 bases, with 14 bases lying between them. This CDR3 has 14 residues. The CDR3 reads CATSTARGGETQYF. CDR3 sequence (DNA): TGTGCCACCAGCACCGCGAGAGGTGGCGAGACCCAGTACTTC.

The chain links TRBV27 to TRBJ2-7; 10 positions match TRBD2. The CDR3 sequence is 16 residues long. CDR1 and CDR2 from the germline V gene are MNHEY and SMNVEV (reference sequence). Trimming took 7 bases from V and 2 from J; bases not matched to a gene: 11. The CDR3 is CASIPFGSGRAYEQYF. DNA of the CDR3: TGTGCCAGCATCCCTTTTGGGAGCGGGAGGGCCTACGAGCAGTACTTC.

The V and J genes are TRBV7-9 and TRBJ2-7, with 8 bases aligning to TRBD1. The CDR3 totals 15 residues. After removal of 8 bases from V and 0 bases from J, the junction contained 9 bases not matched to a gene. Germline lookup yields CDR1 SEHNR and CDR2 FQNEAQ (reference sequence). In DNA, the CDR3 is TGTGCCAGCGCGACGGCCGGGACAGGCTCCTACGAGCAGTACTTC. Amino acid sequence: CASATAGTGSYEQYF.

This clonotype was counted only a few times. The germline gene is not matched at one end of the junction; a read error may be the cause. The rearrangement links TRBV28 to TRBJ2-3; 9 nucleotides match TRBD2. The CDR3 covers 14 residues. Per the germline V gene, CDR1 is MDHEN and CDR2 is SYDVKM. The CDR3 nucleotides are TGTGCCAGCAGGAAAGCGGGGGGCACGGATACGCAGTATTTT. Translated: CASRKAGGTDTQYF.

In regard to this clonotype: Since a much larger clone is just one base distant, this may be a read error. This chain uses TRBV29-1 with TRBJ2-1; D tentatively reads TRBD1 or TRBD2 (6 bases each). Germline CDR1 is SQVTM and CDR2 is ANQGSEA. The CDR3 is made up of 17 amino acids. Trimming took 7 bases from V and 2 from J, leaving 24 bases between them. The CDR3 coding sequence is TGCAGCGCCGTGACGGGGGCGGGACGGGAGACCTACAATGAGCAGTTCTTC. Translating gives CSAVTGAGRETYNEQFF.

The J gene is TRBJ2-1, the V gene TRBV3-1; 8 bases fit TRBD1. The CDR3 consists of 15 residues. V trimming: 0 bases; J trimming: 9 bases; junction bases outside the gene matches: 7. Per germline, CDR1 LGHDT and CDR2 YNNKEL (reference sequence). CDR3 sequence: CASSQDSQGAGEQFF. In DNA, the CDR3 is TGTGCCAGCAGCCAAGATTCGCAGGGGGCGGGTGAGCAGTTCTTC.

The V call is TRBV11-2, the J call TRBJ1-6; no firm D call. V gave up 5 bases and J gave up 10 bases, with 15 bases separating them. This CDR3 is built from 14 residues. CDR1 is SGHAT, CDR2 FQNNGV, per germline. CDR3 in DNA: TGTGCCAGCAGCCTACTAATCGGGAACTCACCCCTCCACTTT. Protein: CASSLLIGNSPLHF.